This TCR delta chain came from a study of gamma-delta T cells after stem cell transplantation. Only a few counts were recorded for this clone. TCRdb has a much larger clone's protein, which differs at residue 5 from the translation of this DNA, likely because of a read error; what is shown is the protein translated from the DNA. CDR1 and CDR2 from the germline V gene are GEAIGNYY and EKD. CDR3 length equals 19 residues. V trimming: 0 bases; J trimming: 4 bases; junction bases outside the gene matches: 17. TCRdb redid the clone calls on the RT-PCR reads with CATT. In the table there are more than 4,500 delta-chain clones, roughly 2% of which are singletons.

This sequence originates from a human donor. It is not recorded whose cells these are; they may come from a transplant donor. This sequence joins TRDV2 and TRDJ1; 9 bases map to TRDD3. The specimen sequenced was gamma-delta T cells. The CDR3 protein is CACDTLRDWGYGNFDKLIF. The DNA of the CDR3 is TGTGCCTGTGACACCCTACGGGACTGGGGATACGGAAACTTCGATAAACTCATCTTT.